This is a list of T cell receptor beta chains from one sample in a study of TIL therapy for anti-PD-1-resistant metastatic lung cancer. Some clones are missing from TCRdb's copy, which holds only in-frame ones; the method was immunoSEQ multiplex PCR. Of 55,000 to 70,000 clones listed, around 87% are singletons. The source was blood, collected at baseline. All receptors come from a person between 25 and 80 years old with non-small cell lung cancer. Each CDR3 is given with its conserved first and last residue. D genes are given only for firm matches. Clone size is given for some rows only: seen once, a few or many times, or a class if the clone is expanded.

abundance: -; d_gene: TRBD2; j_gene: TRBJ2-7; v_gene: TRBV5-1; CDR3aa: CASSLIGRGVDEQYF; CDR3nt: TGCGCCAGCAGCTTGATAGGACGGGGGGTCGACGAGCAGTACTTC
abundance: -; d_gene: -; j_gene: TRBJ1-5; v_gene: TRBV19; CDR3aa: CASSISGAGNQPQHF; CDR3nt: TGTGCCAGTAGTATTTCGGGGGCCGGGAATCAGCCCCAGCATTTT
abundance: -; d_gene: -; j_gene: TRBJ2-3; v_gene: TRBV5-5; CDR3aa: CASSLKPEMWDLTDTQYF; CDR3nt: TGTGCCAGCAGCTTAAAACCGGAAATGTGGGACTTGACAGATACGCAGTATTTT
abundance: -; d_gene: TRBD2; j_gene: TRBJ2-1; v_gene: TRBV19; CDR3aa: CASSVGTSGYNEQFF; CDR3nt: TGTGCCAGTAGTGTCGGGACTAGCGGCTACAATGAGCAGTTCTTC
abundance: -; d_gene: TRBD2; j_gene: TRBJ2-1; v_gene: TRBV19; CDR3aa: CASRTGTSGNEQFF; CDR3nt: TGTGCCAGTCGCACCGGGACTAGCGGCAATGAGCAGTTCTTC
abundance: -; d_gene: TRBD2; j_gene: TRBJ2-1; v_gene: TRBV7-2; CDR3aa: CASSLAQTSGSTRFF; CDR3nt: TGTGCCAGCAGCTTAGCGCAGACTAGCGGGAGTACGCGGTTCTTC
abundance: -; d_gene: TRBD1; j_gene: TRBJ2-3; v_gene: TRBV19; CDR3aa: CASSIDRGADTQYF; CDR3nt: TGTGCCAGTAGTATCGACAGGGGAGCAGATACGCAGTATTTT
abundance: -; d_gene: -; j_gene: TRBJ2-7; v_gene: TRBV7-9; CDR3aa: CASSLVSRAYEQYF; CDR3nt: TGTGCCAGCAGCTTAGTGTCACGGGCCTACGAGCAGTACTTC
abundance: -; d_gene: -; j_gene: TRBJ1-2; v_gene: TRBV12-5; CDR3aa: CASGLPGNYGYTF; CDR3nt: TGTGCTAGTGGTTTGCCGGGGAACTATGGCTACACCTTC
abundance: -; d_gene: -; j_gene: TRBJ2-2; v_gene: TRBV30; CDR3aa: CAWSRLIANTGELFF; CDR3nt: TGTGCCTGGAGTCGGCTTATCGCTAACACCGGGGAGCTGTTTTTT
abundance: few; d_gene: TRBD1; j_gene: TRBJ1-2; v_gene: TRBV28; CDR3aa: CASWDRGLVYYGYTF; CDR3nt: TGTGCCAGTTGGGACAGGGGGTTGGTGTACTATGGCTACACCTTC
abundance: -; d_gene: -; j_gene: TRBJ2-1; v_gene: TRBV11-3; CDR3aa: CASSRGNEQFF; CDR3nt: TGTGCCAGCAGCAGGGGAAATGAGCAGTTCTTC
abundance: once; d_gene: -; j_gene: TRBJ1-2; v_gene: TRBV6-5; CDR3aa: CASGRGRGDGYTF; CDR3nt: TGTGCCAGCGGGCGGGGGAGGGGAGATGGCTACACCTTC
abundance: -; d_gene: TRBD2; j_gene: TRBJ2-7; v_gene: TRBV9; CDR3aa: CASSVAGTSSYEQYF; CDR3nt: TGTGCCAGCAGCGTAGCGGGGACTAGCTCCTACGAGCAGTACTTC
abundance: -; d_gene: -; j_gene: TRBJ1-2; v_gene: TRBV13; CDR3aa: CASSLGSVLDDNYGYTF; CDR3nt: TGTGCCAGCAGCTTAGGATCAGTCCTAGACGACAACTATGGCTACACCTTC
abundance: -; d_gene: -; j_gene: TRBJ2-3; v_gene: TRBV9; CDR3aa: CASSVGVVSDTQYF; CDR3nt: TGTGCCAGCAGCGTCGGGGTTGTTTCAGATACGCAGTATTTT
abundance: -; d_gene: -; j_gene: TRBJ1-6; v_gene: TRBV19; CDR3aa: CASSSRSSYNSPLHF; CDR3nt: TGTGCCAGTAGTAGCAGGAGCTCCTATAATTCACCCCTCCACTTT
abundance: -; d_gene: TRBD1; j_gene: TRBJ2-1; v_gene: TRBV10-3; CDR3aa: CAISESGTAGSREQFF; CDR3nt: TGTGCCATCAGTGAGTCTGGGACAGCAGGGAGCCGGGAGCAGTTCTTC
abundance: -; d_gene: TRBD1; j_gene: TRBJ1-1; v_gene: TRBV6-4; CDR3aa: CASLLFRDLQGRDTEAFF; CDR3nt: TGTGCCAGCTTACTTTTTAGAGACCTACAGGGGAGGGACACTGAAGCTTTCTTT
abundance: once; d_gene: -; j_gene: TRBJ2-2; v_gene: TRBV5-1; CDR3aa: CASSRRATGQTNTGELFF; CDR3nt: TGCGCCAGCAGCCGACGAGCCACGGGACAAACGAACACCGGGGAGCTGTTTTTT
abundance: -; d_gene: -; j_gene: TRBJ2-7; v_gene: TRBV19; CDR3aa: CASSMGETYEQYF; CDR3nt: TGTGCCAGTAGCATGGGGGAGACCTACGAGCAGTACTTC
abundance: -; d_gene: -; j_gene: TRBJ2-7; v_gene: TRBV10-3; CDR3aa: CAISDSRDAYEQYF; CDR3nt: TGTGCCATCAGTGACTCACGGGACGCCTACGAGCAGTACTTC
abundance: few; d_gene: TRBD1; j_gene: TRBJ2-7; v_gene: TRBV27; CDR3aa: CASSLFGTVDEQYF; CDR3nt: TGTGCCAGCAGTTTATTTGGGACAGTTGACGAGCAGTACTTC
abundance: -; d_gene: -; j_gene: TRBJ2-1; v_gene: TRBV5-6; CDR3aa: CASSLVQASSYNEQFF; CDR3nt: TGTGCCAGCAGCTTGGTTCAGGCCAGCTCCTACAATGAGCAGTTCTTC
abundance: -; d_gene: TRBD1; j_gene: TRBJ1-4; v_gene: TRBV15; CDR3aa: CATSSELQGKATNEKLFF; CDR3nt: TGTGCCACCAGCAGCGAATTACAGGGGAAAGCAACTAATGAAAAACTGTTTTTT
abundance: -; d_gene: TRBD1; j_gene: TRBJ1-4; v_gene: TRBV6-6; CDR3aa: CASSRQGAANEKLFF; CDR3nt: TGTGCCAGCAGCCGGCAGGGGGCGGCTAATGAAAAACTGTTTTTT
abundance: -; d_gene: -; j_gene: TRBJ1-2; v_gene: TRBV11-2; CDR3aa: CASSLESSGGYTF; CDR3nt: TGTGCCAGCAGCTTAGAATCCAGTGGAGGCTACACCTTC
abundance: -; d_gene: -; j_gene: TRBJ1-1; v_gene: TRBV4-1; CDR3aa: CASSRTHGVTEAFF; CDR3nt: TGCGCCAGCAGCCGCACTCATGGGGTAACTGAAGCTTTCTTT
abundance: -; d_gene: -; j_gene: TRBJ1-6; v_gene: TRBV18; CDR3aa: CASSEGANSPLHF; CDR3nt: TGTGCCAGCTCGGAGGGAGCGAATTCACCCCTCCACTTT
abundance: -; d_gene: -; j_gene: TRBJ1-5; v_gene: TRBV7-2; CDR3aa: CASSLEVNGQPQHF; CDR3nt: TGTGCCAGCAGCTTAGAGGTTAACGGTCAGCCCCAGCATTTT
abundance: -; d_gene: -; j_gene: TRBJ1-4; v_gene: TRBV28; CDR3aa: CASSGQGATNEKLFF; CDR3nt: TGTGCCAGCAGTGGACAAGGTGCAACTAATGAAAAACTGTTTTTT
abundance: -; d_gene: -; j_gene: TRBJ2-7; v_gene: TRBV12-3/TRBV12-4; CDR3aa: CASSTRGPHEQYF; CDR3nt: TGTGCCAGCAGTACACGGGGTCCCCACGAGCAGTACTTC
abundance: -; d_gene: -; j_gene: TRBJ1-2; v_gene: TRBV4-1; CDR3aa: CASRIEPQAANYGYTF; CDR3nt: TGCGCCAGCAGAATTGAGCCGCAGGCAGCTAACTATGGCTACACCTTC
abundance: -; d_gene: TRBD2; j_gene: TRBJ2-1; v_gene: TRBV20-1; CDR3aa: CSADSSGAQFF; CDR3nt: TGCAGTGCCGACTCGAGCGGGGCACAGTTCTTC
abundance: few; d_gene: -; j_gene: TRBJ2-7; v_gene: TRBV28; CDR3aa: CASSTTYEQYF; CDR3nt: TGTGCCAGCAGTACTACGTACGAGCAGTACTTC
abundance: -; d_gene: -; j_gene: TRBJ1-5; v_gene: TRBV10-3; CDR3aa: CAISWDGNQPQHF; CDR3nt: TGTGCCATCAGCTGGGACGGCAATCAGCCCCAGCATTTT
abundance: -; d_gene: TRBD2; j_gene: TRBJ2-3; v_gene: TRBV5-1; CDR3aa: CASSRWGGTDTQYF; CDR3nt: TGCGCCAGCAGCAGGTGGGGGGGAACAGATACGCAGTATTTT
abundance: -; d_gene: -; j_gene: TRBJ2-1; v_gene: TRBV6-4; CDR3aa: CASSQRETGFYNEQFF; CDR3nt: TGTGCCAGCAGCCAGAGGGAAACAGGGTTTTACAATGAGCAGTTCTTC
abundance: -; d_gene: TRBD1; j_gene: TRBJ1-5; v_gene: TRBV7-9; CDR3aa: CASRSDRGSNQPQHF; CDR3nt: TGTGCCAGCAGGAGTGACAGGGGTAGCAATCAGCCCCAGCATTTT
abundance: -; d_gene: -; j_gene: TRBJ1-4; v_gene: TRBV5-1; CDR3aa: CASSLGGINEKLFF; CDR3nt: TGCGCCAGCAGCTTGGGCGGGATTAATGAAAAACTGTTTTTT
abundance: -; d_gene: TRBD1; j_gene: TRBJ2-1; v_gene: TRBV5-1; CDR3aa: CASSLKDRGEQFF; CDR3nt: TGCGCCAGCAGCTTGAAAGACAGGGGCGAGCAGTTCTTC
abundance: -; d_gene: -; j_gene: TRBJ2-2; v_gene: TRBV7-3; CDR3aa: CASSAQTGELFF; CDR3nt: TGTGCCAGCAGCGCGCAAACCGGGGAGCTGTTTTTT
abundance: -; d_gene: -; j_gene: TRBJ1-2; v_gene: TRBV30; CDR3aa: CAWSVGSLPGYTF; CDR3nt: TGTGCCTGGAGTGTCGGGTCCTTACCCGGCTACACCTTC
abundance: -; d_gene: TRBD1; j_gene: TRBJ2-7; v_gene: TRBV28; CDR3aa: CASSSSPGQGAYEQYF; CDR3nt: TGTGCCAGCAGTTCTTCCCCGGGACAGGGGGCCTACGAGCAGTACTTC
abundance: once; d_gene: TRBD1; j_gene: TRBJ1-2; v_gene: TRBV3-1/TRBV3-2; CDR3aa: CASSQGGTGGNGYTF; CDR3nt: TGTGCCAGCAGCCAAGGGGGGACAGGGGGCAATGGCTACACCTTC
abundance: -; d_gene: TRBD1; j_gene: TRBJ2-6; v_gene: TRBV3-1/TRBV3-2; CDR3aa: CASSHVRDRGRPGANVLTF; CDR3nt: TGTGCCAGCAGCCATGTACGGGACAGGGGGCGTCCTGGGGCCAACGTCCTGACTTTC
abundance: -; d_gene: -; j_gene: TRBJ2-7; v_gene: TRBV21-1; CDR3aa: CASSKFFSRDTTYEQYF; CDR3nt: TGTGCCAGCAGCAAATTTTTCTCGAGGGATACAACCTACGAGCAGTACTTC
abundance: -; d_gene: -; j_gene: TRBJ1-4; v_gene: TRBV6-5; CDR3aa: CASSYSPGSNEKLFF; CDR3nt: TGTGCCAGCAGTTACTCGCCAGGGAGTAATGAAAAACTGTTTTTT
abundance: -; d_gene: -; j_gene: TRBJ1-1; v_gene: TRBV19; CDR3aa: CASSVDSPGSEAFF; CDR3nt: TGTGCCAGTAGTGTGGACTCACCTGGATCTGAAGCTTTCTTT
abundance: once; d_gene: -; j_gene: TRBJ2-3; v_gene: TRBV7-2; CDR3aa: CASGGWGPNTDTQYF; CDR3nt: TGTGCCAGCGGTGGGTGGGGCCCAAACACAGATACGCAGTATTTT